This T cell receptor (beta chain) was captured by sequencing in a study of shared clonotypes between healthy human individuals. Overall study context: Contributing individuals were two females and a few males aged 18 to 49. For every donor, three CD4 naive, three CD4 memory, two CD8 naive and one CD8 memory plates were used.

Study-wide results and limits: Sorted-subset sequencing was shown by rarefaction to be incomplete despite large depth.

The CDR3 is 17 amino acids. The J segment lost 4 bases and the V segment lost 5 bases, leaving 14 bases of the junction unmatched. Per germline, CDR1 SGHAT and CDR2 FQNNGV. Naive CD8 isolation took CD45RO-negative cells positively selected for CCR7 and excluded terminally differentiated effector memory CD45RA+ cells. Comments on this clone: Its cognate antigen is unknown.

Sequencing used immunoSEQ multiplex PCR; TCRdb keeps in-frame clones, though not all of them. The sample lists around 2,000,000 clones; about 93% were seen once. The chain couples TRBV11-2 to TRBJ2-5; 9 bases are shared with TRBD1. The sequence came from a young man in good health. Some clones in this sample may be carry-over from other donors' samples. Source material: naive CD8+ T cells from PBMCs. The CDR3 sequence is CASSTSQGALVLETQYF. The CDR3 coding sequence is TGTGCCAGCAGCACGTCACAGGGGGCCCTAGTACTAGAGACCCAGTACTTC. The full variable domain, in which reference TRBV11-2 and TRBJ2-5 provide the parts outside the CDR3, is EAGVAQSPRYKIIEKRQSVAFWCNPISGHATLYWYQQILGQGPKLLIQFQNNGVVDDSQLPKDRFSAERLKGVDSTLKIQPAKLEDSAVYLCASSTSQGALVLETQYFGPGTRLLVL.